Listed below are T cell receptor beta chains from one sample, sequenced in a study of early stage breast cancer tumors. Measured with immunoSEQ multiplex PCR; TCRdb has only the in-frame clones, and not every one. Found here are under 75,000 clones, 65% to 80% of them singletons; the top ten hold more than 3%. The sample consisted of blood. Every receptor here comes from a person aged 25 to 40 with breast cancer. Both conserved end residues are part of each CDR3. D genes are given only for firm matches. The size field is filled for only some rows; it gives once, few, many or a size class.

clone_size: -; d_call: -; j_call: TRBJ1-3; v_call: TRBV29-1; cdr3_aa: CSTGPRFPSGNTIYF; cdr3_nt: TGCAGCACTGGCCCAAGATTCCCCTCTGGAAACACCATATATTTT
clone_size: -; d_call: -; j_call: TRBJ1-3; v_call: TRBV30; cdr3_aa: CAWSWDSSGNTIYF; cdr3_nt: TGTGCCTGGAGTTGGGACTCCTCTGGAAACACCATATATTTT
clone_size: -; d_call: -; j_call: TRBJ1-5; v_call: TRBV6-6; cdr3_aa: CASSPGQSNQPQHF; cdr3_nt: TGTGCCAGCAGTCCAGGACAGTCCAATCAGCCCCAGCATTTT
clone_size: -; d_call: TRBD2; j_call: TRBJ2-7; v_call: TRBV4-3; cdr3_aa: CASSQKGGLDSYEQYF; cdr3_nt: TGCGCCAGCAGCCAAAAAGGGGGACTAGACTCCTACGAGCAGTACTTC
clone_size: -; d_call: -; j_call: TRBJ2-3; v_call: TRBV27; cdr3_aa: CASSLYSTSTDTQYF; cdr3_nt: TGTGCCAGCAGTTTATATTCCACTAGCACAGATACGCAGTATTTT
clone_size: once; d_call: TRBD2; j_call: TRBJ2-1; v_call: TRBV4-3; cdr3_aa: CASSQEGLAGSGEQFF; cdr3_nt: TGCGCCAGCAGCCAAGAGGGACTAGCGGGATCGGGTGAGCAGTTCTTC
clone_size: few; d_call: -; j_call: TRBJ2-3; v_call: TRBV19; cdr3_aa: CATYSQGTTDTQYF; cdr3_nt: TGTGCCACCTACTCACAGGGCACCACAGATACGCAGTATTTT
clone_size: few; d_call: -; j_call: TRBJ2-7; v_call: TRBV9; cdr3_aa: CASSVGGSYEQYF; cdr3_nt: TGTGCCAGCAGCGTAGGGGGGTCCTACGAGCAGTACTTC
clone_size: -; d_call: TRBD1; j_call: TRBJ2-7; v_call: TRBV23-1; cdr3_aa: CASSHLDRANEQYF; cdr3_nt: TGCGCCAGCAGTCATCTTGACAGGGCAAACGAGCAGTACTTC
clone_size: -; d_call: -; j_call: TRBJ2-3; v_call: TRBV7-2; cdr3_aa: CASSLPGRDTQYF; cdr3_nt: TGTGCCAGCAGCTTACCGGGGAGGGATACGCAGTATTTT
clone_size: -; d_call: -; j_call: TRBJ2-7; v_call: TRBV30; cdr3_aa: CAWSANRQVRDEQYF; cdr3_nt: TGTGCCTGGAGTGCAAATCGACAGGTTCGGGACGAGCAGTACTTC
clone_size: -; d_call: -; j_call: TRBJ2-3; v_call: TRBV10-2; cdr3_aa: CAGGGGWPKVWTSTDTQYF; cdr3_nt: TGCGCGGGAGGGGGGGGTTGGCCCAAAGTCTGGACTAGCACAGATACGCAGTATTTT
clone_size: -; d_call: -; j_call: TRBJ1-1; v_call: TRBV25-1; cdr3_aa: CASSDPRGNTEAFF; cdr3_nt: TGTGCCAGCAGTGACCCCAGGGGGAACACTGAAGCTTTCTTT
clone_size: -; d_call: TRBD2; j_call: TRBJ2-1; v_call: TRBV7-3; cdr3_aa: CASSLGASGRWGEQFF; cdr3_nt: TGTGCCAGCAGCTTAGGCGCTAGCGGGAGGTGGGGTGAGCAGTTCTTC
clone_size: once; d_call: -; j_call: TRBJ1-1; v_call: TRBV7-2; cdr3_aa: CASSLGAHTEAFF; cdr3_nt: TGTGCCAGCAGTTTGGGGGCGCATACTGAAGCTTTCTTT
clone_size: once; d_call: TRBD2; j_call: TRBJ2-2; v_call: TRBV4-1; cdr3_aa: CASSQGGLAGEDTGELFF; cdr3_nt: TGCGCCAGCAGCCAAGGGGGACTAGCGGGAGAGGACACCGGGGAGCTGTTTTTT
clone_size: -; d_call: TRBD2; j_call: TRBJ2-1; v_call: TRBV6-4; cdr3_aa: CASSDSSGSYNEQFF; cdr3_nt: TGTGCCAGCAGTGACTCTAGCGGGAGTTACAATGAGCAGTTCTTC
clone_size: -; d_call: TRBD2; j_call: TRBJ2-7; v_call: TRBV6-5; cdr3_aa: CASNQRTGGGYEQYF; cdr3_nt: TGTGCCAGCAACCAGAGGACTGGCGGGGGGTACGAGCAGTACTTC
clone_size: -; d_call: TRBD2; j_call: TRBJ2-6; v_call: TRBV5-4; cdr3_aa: CASSLGGGVSGANVLTF; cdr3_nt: TGTGCCAGCAGCTTGGGGGGGGGAGTCTCTGGGGCCAACGTCCTGACTTTC
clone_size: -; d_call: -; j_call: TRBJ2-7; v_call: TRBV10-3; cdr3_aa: CAISLGEGQTRYEQYF; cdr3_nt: TGTGCCATCAGCCTAGGGGAGGGACAGACACGGTACGAGCAGTACTTC
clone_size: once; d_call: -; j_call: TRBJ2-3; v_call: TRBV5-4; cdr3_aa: CASSLKATDTQYF; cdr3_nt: TGTGCCAGCAGCTTAAAGGCCACAGATACGCAGTATTTT
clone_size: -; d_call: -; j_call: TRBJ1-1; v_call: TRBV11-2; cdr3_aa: CASSLDLGLTEAFF; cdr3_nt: TGTGCCAGCAGCTTAGATCTGGGGCTCACTGAAGCTTTCTTT
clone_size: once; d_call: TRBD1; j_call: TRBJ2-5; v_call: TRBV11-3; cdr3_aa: CASSRTGVGETQYF; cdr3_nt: TGTGCCAGCAGCCGGACAGGGGTTGGCGAGACCCAGTACTTC
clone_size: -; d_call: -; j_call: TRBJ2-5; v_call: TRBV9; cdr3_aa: CASSAADIAVQETQYF; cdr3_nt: TGTGCCAGCAGCGCCGCCGACATAGCCGTACAAGAGACCCAGTACTTC
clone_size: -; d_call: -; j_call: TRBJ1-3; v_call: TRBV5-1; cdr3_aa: CASSLGSGTGNTIYF; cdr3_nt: TGCGCCAGCAGCTTGGGTTCAGGGACGGGAAACACCATATATTTT
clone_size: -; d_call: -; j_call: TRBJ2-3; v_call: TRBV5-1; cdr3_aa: CASSADPEKDTQYF; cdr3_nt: TGCGCCAGCAGCGCGGACCCTGAGAAGGATACGCAGTATTTT
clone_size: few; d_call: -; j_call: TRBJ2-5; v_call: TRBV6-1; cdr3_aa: CASSGRDLGGETQYF; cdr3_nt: TGTGCCAGCAGTGGCCGGGACCTAGGAGGGGAGACCCAGTACTTC
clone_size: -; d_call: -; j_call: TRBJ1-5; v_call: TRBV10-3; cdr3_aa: CAISELSRIEGQPQHF; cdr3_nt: TGTGCCATCAGTGAGTTATCCCGTATCGAGGGTCAGCCCCAGCATTTT
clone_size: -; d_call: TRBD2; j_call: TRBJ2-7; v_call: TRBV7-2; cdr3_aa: CASSSTGTSYEQYF; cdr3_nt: TGTGCCAGCAGCTCGACCGGGACTAGCTACGAGCAGTACTTC
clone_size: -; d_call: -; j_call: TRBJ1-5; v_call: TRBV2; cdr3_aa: CASSEEAGASQPQHF; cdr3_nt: TGTGCCAGCAGTGAAGAAGCAGGGGCAAGTCAGCCCCAGCATTTT
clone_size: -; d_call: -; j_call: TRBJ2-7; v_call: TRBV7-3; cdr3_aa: CASSLKGKSYEQYF; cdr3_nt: TGTGCCAGCAGCTTAAAAGGGAAGAGCTACGAGCAGTACTTC
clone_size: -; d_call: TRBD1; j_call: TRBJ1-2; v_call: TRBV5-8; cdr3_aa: CASSSIRTGWNYGYTF; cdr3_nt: TGTGCCAGCAGCTCTATCCGGACAGGTTGGAACTATGGCTACACCTTC
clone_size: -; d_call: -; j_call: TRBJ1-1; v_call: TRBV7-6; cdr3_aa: CASSVRVDTEAFF; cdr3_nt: TGTGCCAGCAGCGTTAGAGTGGACACTGAAGCTTTCTTT
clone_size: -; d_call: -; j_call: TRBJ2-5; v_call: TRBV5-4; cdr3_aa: CASSFTGSLETQYF; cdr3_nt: TGTGCCAGCAGCTTTACTGGGTCCCTAGAGACCCAGTACTTC
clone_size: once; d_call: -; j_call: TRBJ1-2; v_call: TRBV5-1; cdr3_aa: CASSWETGANYGYTF; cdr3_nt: TGCGCCAGCAGCTGGGAAACGGGGGCGAACTATGGCTACACCTTC
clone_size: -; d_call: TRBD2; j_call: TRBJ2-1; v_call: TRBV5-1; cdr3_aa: CASSLWREGGNEQFF; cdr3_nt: TGCGCCAGCAGCCTCTGGCGGGAGGGCGGCAATGAGCAGTTCTTC
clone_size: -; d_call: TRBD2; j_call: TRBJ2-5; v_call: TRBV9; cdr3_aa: CASSVGLAGGQETQYF; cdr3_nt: TGTGCCAGCAGCGTAGGACTAGCGGGAGGGCAAGAGACCCAGTACTTC
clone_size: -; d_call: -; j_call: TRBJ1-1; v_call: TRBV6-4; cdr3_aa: CASSVQDGNTEAFF; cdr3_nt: TGTGCCAGCAGTGTGCAAGACGGGAACACTGAAGCTTTCTTT
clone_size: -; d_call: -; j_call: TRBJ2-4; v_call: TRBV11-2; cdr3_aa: CASSPTTGRGRGAKNIQYF; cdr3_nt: TGTGCCAGCAGCCCCACGACCGGAAGGGGGCGGGGGGCCAAAAACATTCAGTACTTC
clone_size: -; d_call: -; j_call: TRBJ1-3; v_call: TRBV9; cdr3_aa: CASSGQSSSGNTIYF; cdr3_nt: TGTGCCAGCAGTGGACAGTCAAGCTCTGGAAACACCATATATTTT
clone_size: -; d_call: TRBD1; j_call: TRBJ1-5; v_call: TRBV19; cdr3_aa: CASIYDGTGQQPQHF; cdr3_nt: TGTGCCAGTATTTACGACGGGACAGGGCAACAGCCCCAGCATTTT
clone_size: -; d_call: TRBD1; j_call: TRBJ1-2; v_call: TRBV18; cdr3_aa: CASSPRTGPNYGYTF; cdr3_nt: TGTGCCAGCTCACCACGGACAGGGCCCAACTATGGCTACACCTTC
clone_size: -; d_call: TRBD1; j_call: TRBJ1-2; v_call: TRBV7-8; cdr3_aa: CASSSISGQGSINGYTF; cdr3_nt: TGTGCCAGCAGCTCCATATCGGGACAGGGAAGTATCAATGGCTACACCTTC
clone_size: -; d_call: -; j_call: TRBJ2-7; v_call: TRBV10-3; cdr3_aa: CAILEGSGYEQYF; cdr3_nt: TGTGCCATCCTTGAGGGATCGGGCTACGAGCAGTACTTC
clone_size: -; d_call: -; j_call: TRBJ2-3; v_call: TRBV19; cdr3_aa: CASSFSRDSTDTQYF; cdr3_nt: TGTGCCAGTAGCTTTTCCCGGGACAGCACAGATACGCAGTATTTT
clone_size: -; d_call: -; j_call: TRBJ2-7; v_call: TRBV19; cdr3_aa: CASTRLAGGYYEQYF; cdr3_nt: TGTGCCAGTACCAGACTAGCAGGGGGGTACTACGAGCAGTACTTC
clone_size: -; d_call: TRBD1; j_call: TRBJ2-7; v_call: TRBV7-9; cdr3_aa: CASSLRGQGSYEQYF; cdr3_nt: TGTGCCAGCAGCTTACGTGGACAGGGTTCCTACGAGCAGTACTTC
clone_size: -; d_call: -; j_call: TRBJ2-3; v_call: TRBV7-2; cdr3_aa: CASSFLVSTDTQYF; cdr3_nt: TGTGCCAGCAGCTTCCTAGTTAGCACAGATACGCAGTATTTT
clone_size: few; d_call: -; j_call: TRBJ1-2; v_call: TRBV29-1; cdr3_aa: CSVVRGTNYGYTF; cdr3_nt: TGCAGCGTTGTCAGGGGCACTAACTATGGCTACACCTTC
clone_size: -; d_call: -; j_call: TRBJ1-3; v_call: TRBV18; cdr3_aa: CASSPGEATGNTIYF; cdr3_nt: TGTGCCAGCTCACCTGGAGAGGCGACTGGAAACACCATATATTTT
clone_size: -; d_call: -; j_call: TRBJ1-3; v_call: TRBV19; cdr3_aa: CASTTQVTSGNTIYF; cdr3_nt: TGTGCCAGTACCACACAGGTAACCTCTGGAAACACCATATATTTT
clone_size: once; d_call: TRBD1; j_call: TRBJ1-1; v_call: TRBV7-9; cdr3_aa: CASSAGTGANTEAFF; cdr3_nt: TGTGCCAGCAGCGCAGGGACAGGGGCGAACACTGAAGCTTTCTTT
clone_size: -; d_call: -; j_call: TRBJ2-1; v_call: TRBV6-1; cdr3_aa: CASSVPGEGNEQFF; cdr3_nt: TGTGCCAGCAGTGTCCCGGGAGAGGGGAATGAGCAGTTCTTC
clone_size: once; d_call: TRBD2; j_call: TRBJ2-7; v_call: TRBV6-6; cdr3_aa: CASSQGLAGVNEQYF; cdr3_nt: TGTGCCAGCAGCCAAGGACTAGCGGGAGTGAACGAGCAGTACTTC
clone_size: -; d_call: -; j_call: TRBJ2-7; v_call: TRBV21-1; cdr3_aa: CASSPYRLAGGGEQYF; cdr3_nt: TGTGCCAGCAGCCCGTACCGACTAGCGGGAGGAGGCGAGCAGTACTTC